These 5 T cell receptor beta chains share one sample of origin, sequenced in a study of read filtering for tumor transcriptome and immune sequencing (dated by TCRdb to the early 2020s). Sequencing relied on an Illumina HiSeq 4000. Starting from roughly 410 ng RNA, TCR libraries were constructed with the Immunoverse kit using molecular barcoded adaptors that cover the alpha/delta and beta/gamma chains. Using fastp trimming at Q25 and MiXCR clonotype assembly, TCRdb reanalyzed the public sequencing data and kept in-frame beta chains. Identical CDR3 proteins give one entry, which carries the most common genes and DNA. The table for this sample lists 35,000 to 40,000 distinct CDR3 sequences; roughly an eighth of them were counted only once. Around a quarter of the sample is in the top ten clones. The sample taken for sequencing was a population of CD138-negative cells sorted from bone marrow. Reading the label with the study, this specimen's cell subset or site is: bone marrow mononuclear cells depleted of CD138+ plasma/myeloma cells by negative magnetic selection. All receptors come from a donor older than 35 with multiple myeloma.

Many counts were recorded for this clonotype. The V call is TRBV5-1, the J call TRBJ2-3; 10 bases map to TRBD1. Germline V CDR1 and CDR2: SGHRS, YFSETQ. The CDR3 runs to 16 residues. V dropped 4 bases and J dropped 4; count of bases not matched to a gene: 9. For the CDR3, the DNA is TGCGCCAGCAGCCCCGGGACAGGGGCGAGGGCAGATACGCAGTATTTT. Its protein product is CASSPGTGARADTQYF.

This clonotype was found many times. The V call is TRBV12-3 or TRBV12-4, the J call TRBJ2-2; 8 bases map to TRBD2. Losses at the gene ends were 7 bases for V and 6 bases for J; bases not matched to a gene: 13. The CDR3 has 16 residues. The chain's CDR3 is CASTTYGRASAGELFF. CDR3 DNA: TGTGCCAGCACCACGTACGGGAGGGCCTCGGCCGGGGAGCTGTTTTTT.

This clonotype was picked up many times. The CDR3 loop is CASSMGQGTDTQYF. CDR3 sequence (DNA): TGCGCCAGCAGCATGGGACAGGGGACAGATACGCAGTATTTT. The chain carries TRBV5-1 and TRBJ2-3, with 10 bases matching TRBD1. This CDR3 is built from 14 residues. Per germline, CDR1 SGHRS and CDR2 YFSETQ. Trimming at V came to 4 bases and at J to 3 bases, leaving 2 bases not matched to a gene.

Many counts were recorded for this clonotype. The chain uses TRBV29-1 and TRBJ1-5, with D perhaps matching TRBD1 (5 bases). The germline V gene has CDR1 SQVTM and CDR2 ANQGSEA. Trimming left V 4 bases short and J 0 bases short, with 7 bases between. The CDR3 loop spans 13 amino acids. The CDR3 nucleotides are TGCAGCGTTGGACAGAATAGCAATCAGCCCCAGCATTTT. This gives the protein CSVGQNSNQPQHF.

The table lists this clonotype with many counts. J is TRBJ2-1 and V is TRBV11-3, with 12 positions matching TRBD1. This CDR3 comprises 16 residues. The germline V gene encodes CDR1 SGHNT and CDR2 YENEEA. Trimming at V came to 5 bases and at J to 5 bases, leaving 7 bases not matched to a gene. The CDR3 here is CASSGLGQGANNEQFF. The CDR3 DNA reads TGTGCCAGCAGCGGGCTGGGACAGGGGGCCAACAATGAGCAGTTCTTC.